Presented here are 9 T cell receptor beta chains from one specimen sequenced in a study of blood T cell repertoires in COVID-19. The assay was immunoSEQ multiplex PCR, and TCRdb's table has in-frame clones only and misses some. The sample consists of some 260,000 clones, approximately 82% of them appearing once. Sequencing was done on a sample of peripheral blood. The receptors come from a woman aged 80 or over with active or convalescent COVID-19.

This clone has more than one count but fewer than ten. The chain joins TRBV7-6 to TRBJ2-7; 7 positions match TRBD1. The CDR3 is 16 residues long. After removal of 5 bases from V and 2 bases from J, the junction contained 12 bases not matched to a gene. Germline CDR1 and CDR2: SGHVS and FNYEAQ. The CDR3 here is CASSPRQGSITYEQYF. The CDR3 DNA follows: TGTGCCAGCAGCCCCCGACAGGGATCAATAACCTACGAGCAGTACTTC.

The chain is built from TRBV4-1 and TRBJ2-3; D is ambiguous. V lost 4 bases and J 14 bases, leaving 22 bases between the germline ends. Germline-derived CDR1 and CDR2 are MGHRA and YSYEKL. There are 14 residues in the CDR3. The DNA for the CDR3 is TGCGCCAGCAGCCTAGCAAACGGCCCTCAAGTGTTGTATTTT. This codes for CASSLANGPQVLYF.

A few counts support this clone. The chain carries TRBV5-4 and TRBJ2-2, with 10 bases matching TRBD2. The ends lost 1 base at V and 7 bases at J; junction bases unmatched: 10. The V gene's germline CDR1 is SGHNT and CDR2 YYREEE (reference sequence). The CDR3 sequence is 17 residues long. CDR3 DNA: TGTGCCAGCAGCTTGCGGCTAGCGGGAGTGGGCGGCGGGGAGCTGTTTTTT. Translating gives CASSLRLAGVGGGELFF.

This clone came up a few times. This chain links TRBV1 with TRBJ2-7; the table's TRBD2 call for D was not verified on the DNA. TRBV1 is a documented pseudogene. This CDR3 spans 15 amino acids. The DNA of the CDR3 is TGCACCAGCAGCCGACTTCCGACTAGATCCTACGAGCAGTACTTC. This codes for CTSSRLPTRSYEQYF.

V is TRBV28 and J is TRBJ2-1; 9 positions agree with TRBD2. V lost 7 bases and J lost 1; bases outside the gene matches: 2. CDR1 and CDR2 from the germline V gene are MDHEN and SYDVKM. The CDR3 has 14 residues. The CDR3 sequence is CASISGGSYNEQFF. The CDR3 DNA sequence: TGTGCCAGCATCAGCGGGGGGTCCTACAATGAGCAGTTCTTC.

This rearrangement joins TRBV11-2 to TRBJ1-2; no firm D call. This CDR3 is 13 amino acids long. Germline CDR1 and CDR2: SGHAT and FQNNGV. Trimming pared 3 bases from V and 2 bases from J, leaving 7 bases between. The CDR3 DNA reads as TGTGCCAGCAGCTTTGACACAAACTATGGCTACACCTTC. Its translation: CASSFDTNYGYTF.

The gene calls are TRBV28 and TRBJ1-4; the match to TRBD1 covers 10 bases. From germline, CDR1 is MDHEN and CDR2 SYDVKM. This CDR3 spans 15 amino acids. The V segment lost 2 bases and the J segment 7 bases; nucleotides outside the gene matches: 4. This CDR3 reads CASSLGGQGGEKLFF. Written as DNA, the CDR3 is TGTGCCAGCAGTTTAGGTGGACAGGGGGGTGAAAAACTGTTTTTT.

Details on this clone: The sample holds other DNA sequences that translate to the same CDR3. V usage is TRBV11-2 and J usage is TRBJ1-5; possible D gene TRBD1, 6 bases. The germline CDR1 and CDR2 sequences are SGHAT and FQNNGV. V gave up 0 bases and J gave up 3 bases, with 9 bases separating them. This CDR3 is 15 amino acids long. CDR3 bases: TGTGCCAGCAGCTTAGACCCAGGGGTCAATCAGCCCCAGCATTTT. It codes for CASSLDPGVNQPQHF.

This clone was recorded a few times. The V call is TRBV27, the J call TRBJ1-3; 8 bases are shared with TRBD1. V lost 4 bases and J lost 0; bases outside the gene matches: 5. Germline CDR1 and CDR2: MNHEY and SMNVEV (reference sequence). CDR3 size: 16 residues. The CDR3 nucleotides read TGTGCCAGCAGTTCCAATGGACAGGGCTCTGGAAACACCATATATTTT. Encoded protein: CASSSNGQGSGNTIYF.